This T cell receptor beta chain was sequenced for a study of blood T cell repertoires in COVID-19. Background on the study: Material from acute and convalescent COVID-19 was sourced from the United States, Italy and Spain. The cDNA or gDNA used as material had been derived from T cells, B-cell-depleted T cells, or PBMCs.

The V and J ends lost 4 bases and 2 bases, in that order; junction bases with no gene match: 2. Germline V gene lookup returns CDR1 SNHLY and CDR2 FYNNEI. The CDR3 sequence is 15 residues long. Seattle-derived patients entered the study during active infection and were followed longitudinally. Per the original methods: Amplification with reference gene primers provided the estimates of nucleated cell counts. Only in-frame clones appear in the TCRdb table, and some are missing; sequencing was by immunoSEQ multiplex PCR. The V and J calls and clone size are taken from that table; D and trimming were inferred from the DNA. In the table there are some 70,000 clones, roughly 80% of which are singletons.

V is TRBV2 and J is TRBJ1-5; 10 bases are shared with TRBD1. The sequencing input was peripheral blood. The receptor's source is a middle-aged man with COVID-19, enrolled during active disease. DNA for the CDR3: TGTGCCAGCAGTGCGGGACAGGGGCGCAATCAGCCCCAGCATTTT. Its protein product is CASSAGQGRNQPQHF.